This T cell receptor (beta chain) was recorded in a study of blood T cell repertoires in COVID-19. Note on this clone: Other nucleotide sequences from this sample produce the same CDR3.

The protocol was immunoSEQ multiplex PCR, while the TCRdb copy is restricted to in-frame clones and leaves out a portion. The sample gives some 350,000 clones, approximately 90% of which show up once; approximately 3.5% is in the top ten. The CDR3 totals 15 residues. Germline loops: CDR1 SEHNR, CDR2 FQNEAQ (reference sequence). Trimming removed 3 bases from V and 1 base from J; junction bases left unmatched: 5. This receptor was obtained from a woman aged 18 to 35 who had recovered from COVID-19. The chain carries TRBV7-9 and TRBJ2-5, with TRBD2 matching 7 bases. Sequencing was performed on peripheral blood. CDR3 sequence reads: CASSLELAVQETQYF. The CDR3 nucleotides read TGTGCCAGCAGCTTGGAGCTAGCGGTCCAAGAGACCCAGTACTTC.